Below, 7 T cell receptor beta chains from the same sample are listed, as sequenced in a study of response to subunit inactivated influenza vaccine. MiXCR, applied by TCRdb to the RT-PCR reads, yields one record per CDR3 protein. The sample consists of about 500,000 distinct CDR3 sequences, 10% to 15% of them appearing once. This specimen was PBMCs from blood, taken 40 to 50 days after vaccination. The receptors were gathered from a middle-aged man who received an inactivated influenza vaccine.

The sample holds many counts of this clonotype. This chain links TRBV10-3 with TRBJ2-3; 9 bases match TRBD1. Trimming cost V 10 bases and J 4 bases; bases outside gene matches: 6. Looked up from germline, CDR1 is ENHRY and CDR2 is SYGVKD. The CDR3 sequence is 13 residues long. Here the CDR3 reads CATQGQGPDTQYF. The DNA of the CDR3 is TGTGCCACCCAGGGACAGGGTCCAGATACGCAGTATTTT.

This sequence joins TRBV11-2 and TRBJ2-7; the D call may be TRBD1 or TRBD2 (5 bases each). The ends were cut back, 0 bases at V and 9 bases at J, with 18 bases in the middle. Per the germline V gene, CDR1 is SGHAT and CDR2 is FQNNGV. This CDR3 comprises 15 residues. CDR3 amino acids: CASSLEGVGASLQYF. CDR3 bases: TGTGCCAGCAGCTTAGAGGGGGTCGGGGCTTCCCTGCAGTACTTC.

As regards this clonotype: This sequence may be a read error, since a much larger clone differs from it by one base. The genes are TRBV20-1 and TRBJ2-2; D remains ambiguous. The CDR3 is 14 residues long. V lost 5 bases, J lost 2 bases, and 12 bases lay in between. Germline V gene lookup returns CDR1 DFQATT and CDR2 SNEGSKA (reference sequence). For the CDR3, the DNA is TGCAGTGCTCCCCGAGACGCTAACACCGGGGAGCTGTTTTTT. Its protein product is CSAPRDANTGELFF.

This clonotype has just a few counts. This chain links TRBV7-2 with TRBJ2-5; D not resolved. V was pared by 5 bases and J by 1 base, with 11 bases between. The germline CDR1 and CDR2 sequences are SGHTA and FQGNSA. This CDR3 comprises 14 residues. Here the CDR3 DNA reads TGTGCCAGCAGCCACAGATGGGGCCAAGAGACCCAGTACTTC. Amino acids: CASSHRWGQETQYF.

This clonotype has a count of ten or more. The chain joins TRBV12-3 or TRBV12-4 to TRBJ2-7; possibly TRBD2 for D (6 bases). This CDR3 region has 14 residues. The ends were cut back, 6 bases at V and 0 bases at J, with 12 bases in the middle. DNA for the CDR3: TGTGCCAGCAGCAAAAGCGGGTACTCCTACGAGCAGTACTTC. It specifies CASSKSGYSYEQYF.

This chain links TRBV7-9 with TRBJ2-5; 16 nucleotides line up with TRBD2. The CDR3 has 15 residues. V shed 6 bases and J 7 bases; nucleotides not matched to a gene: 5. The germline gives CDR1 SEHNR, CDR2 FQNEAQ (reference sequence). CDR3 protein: CASRTGTSGGGTQYF. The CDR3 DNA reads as TGTGCCAGCAGAACCGGGACTAGCGGGGGGGGGACCCAGTACTTC.

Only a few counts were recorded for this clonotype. CDR3 region: CASRVAGGTEAFF. CDR3 coding DNA: TGTGCCAGCAGGGTAGCAGGGGGCACTGAAGCTTTCTTT. The rearrangement joins TRBV6-2 or TRBV6-3 to TRBJ1-1; TRBD1 matches at 7 bases. CDR1 is MNHEY, CDR2 SVGEGT, per germline. The CDR3 spans 13 residues. Trimming removed 6 bases from V and 4 bases from J; junction bases left unmatched: 5.